In this sample, the clone carrying this T cell receptor beta chain turned up a few times. Its antigen is not identified. These data originate in a study of identical twins. General observations from the study: Cross-sectional statistics underpinned the conclusions; the same donors were not followed.

TCRdb processed the 5' RACE reads anew with MiXCR; each CDR3 protein has one entry. The sample carries approximately 260,000 distinct CDR3 sequences, around 8.3% recorded once. CDR1 and CDR2 (germline): SGHDN, FVKESK. CDR3 length: 17 amino acids. V lost 2 bases and J lost 0, with 15 bases in between. The same data also went into a second study, on yellow fever vaccine responses in identical twins.

The chain joins TRBV14 to TRBJ2-3, with D uncertain. The sample consisted of CD8+ T cells sorted from blood. The TCR comes from a young woman in good health. CDR3 bases: TGTGCCAGCAGCCAATTTGGATCATCACAGAGCACAGATACGCAGTATTTT. Translating it yields CASSQFGSSQSTDTQYF.